The 16 T cell receptor beta chains listed next were all sequenced from one sample in a study of cytomegalovirus exposure and HLA in healthy donors. With 60 Vbeta and 13 Jbeta primers, the PCR was carried out. Clones were read by immunoSEQ multiplex PCR, and TCRdb kept only the in-frame ones, dropping some. The table includes 130,000 or so clones, roughly 80% detected once. The sequencing sample was made of PBMCs. Receptors originate from a woman aged 45-59 years in good health and CMV-seropositive.

The chain links TRBV5-5 to TRBJ1-2; weak D call: TRBD1 (5 bases). Germline CDR1 and CDR2: SGHKS and YYEKEE (reference sequence). The CDR3 has 14 residues. Trimming pared 4 bases from V and 4 bases from J, leaving 14 bases between. The CDR3 DNA sequence: TGTGCCAGCAGCCCCATGGGGCAGGCCTATGGCTACACCTTC. Translating it yields CASSPMGQAYGYTF.

This chain links TRBV30 with TRBJ1-5, with D unclear. CDR1 is GTSNPN and CDR2 is SVGIG in the germline V gene (reference sequence). Trimming cost V 0 bases and J 3 bases, with 3 bases left between them. The CDR3 is 12 amino acids. Here the CDR3 reads CAWSVHNQPQHF. CDR3 DNA: TGTGCCTGGAGTGTACACAATCAGCCCCAGCATTTT.

This chain links TRBV18 with TRBJ1-1; weak D call: TRBD1 (5 bases). CDR3 length: 14 amino acids. Germline loops: CDR1 KGHSH, CDR2 LQKENI. V lost 6 bases, J lost 3 bases, and 14 bases lay in between. CDR3 in amino acids: CASSPDSGDTEAFF. The CDR3, as DNA: TGTGCCAGCTCCCCTGACTCGGGGGACACTGAAGCTTTCTTT.

The chain carries TRBV9 and TRBJ2-7; 12 nucleotides line up with TRBD2. There are 15 residues in the CDR3. The germline gives CDR1 SGDLS, CDR2 YYNGEE. The V segment lost 0 bases and the J segment 6 bases; nucleotides outside the gene matches: 4. Written as DNA, the CDR3 is TGTGCCAGCAGCGTAGAACCTAGCGGGAGGGGCGAGCAGTACTTC. Its translation is CASSVEPSGRGEQYF.

The chain is built from TRBV28 and TRBJ1-2; 7 bases line up with TRBD1. V shed 3 bases, J shed 12 bases, and the junction held 7 bases outside the gene matches. The germline V gene has CDR1 MDHEN and CDR2 SYDVKM. The CDR3 is 12 residues long. Here the CDR3 DNA reads TGTGCCAGCAGTTTCAGAGGGGGCAGGGACACCTTC. This gives the protein CASSFRGGRDTF.

The chain couples TRBV19 to TRBJ2-2, with 7 positions matching TRBD1. Looked up from germline, CDR1 is LNHDA and CDR2 is SQIVND (reference sequence). V lost 4 bases, J lost 4 bases, and 6 bases stayed unmatched. The CDR3 is 15 amino acids. DNA for the CDR3: TGTGCCAGTAGTAAAGACAGGGTGAGCACCGGGGAGCTGTTTTTT. It yields the protein CASSKDRVSTGELFF.

The V gene is TRBV30, the J gene TRBJ1-2, with 8 nucleotides matching TRBD1. There are 15 residues in the CDR3. CDR1 is GTSNPN, CDR2 SVGIG, per germline (reference sequence). V shed 0 bases, J shed 4 bases, and the junction held 7 bases outside the gene matches. In nucleotides, the CDR3 is TGTGCCTGGAGTGTACCCCCAGGGGGCATCTATGGCTACACCTTC. This sequence encodes CAWSVPPGGIYGYTF.

The chain recombines TRBV7-2 with TRBJ2-7; 9 bases map to TRBD2. The junction had 0 bases not matched to a gene; V was cut back by 0 bases and J by 3 bases. This CDR3 is built from 14 residues. Germline CDR1 reads SGHTA; CDR2 reads FQGNSA. CDR3 protein: CASSLAAGGYEQYF. The CDR3 bases are TGTGCCAGCAGCTTAGCAGCGGGGGGCTACGAGCAGTACTTC.

This clone was picked up one time. This chain links TRBV28 with TRBJ2-3; possibly TRBD1 for D (6 bases). V gave up 4 bases and J gave up 5 bases, with 16 bases separating them. This CDR3 spans 15 amino acids. The V gene's germline CDR1 is MDHEN and CDR2 SYDVKM. In nucleotides, the CDR3 is TGTGCCAGCAGTTCCCCCTCAGGGGCAGGAGATACGCAGTATTTT. Protein sequence: CASSSPSGAGDTQYF.

The genes are TRBV4-1 and TRBJ1-2; perhaps TRBD1 as D (5 bases). CDR1 MGHRA and CDR2 YSYEKL come from the germline V gene. V was pared by 4 bases and J by 10 bases, with 16 bases between. The CDR3 consists of 13 residues. The CDR3 region has the DNA TGCGCCAGCAGCCCCTTAGGGGTCTCTGTCTACACCTTC. Translating it yields CASSPLGVSVYTF.

This sequence joins TRBV28 and TRBJ2-5, with 8 bases matching TRBD2. The end of the DNA aligns better with TRBJ2-7, so the J call may be wrong. The germline V gene encodes CDR1 MDHEN and CDR2 SYDVKM. CDR3 length equals 17 residues. The CDR3 DNA follows: TGTGCCAGCAGTTTTGAAATTGGAGCGGGGGAGGCCTACGAGCAGTACTTC. Protein: CASSFEIGAGEAYEQYF.

The V call is TRBV6-4, the J call TRBJ2-1; 10 bases line up with TRBD2. The CDR3 has 14 residues. The trim removed 7 bases at V and 6 bases at J, leaving 6 bases unmatched. Germline CDR1 is MRHNA and CDR2 is SNTAGT. The CDR3 region has the DNA TGTGCCAGCACAGGAGCGGGAGGGGGCAATGAGCAGTTCTTC. This translates into CASTGAGGGNEQFF.

The rearrangement joins TRBV6-5 to TRBJ1-1, with D perhaps matching TRBD1 (5 bases). The CDR3 has 15 residues. Germline V lookup: CDR1 MNHEY, CDR2 SVGAGI. V lost 1 base and J lost 5, with 14 bases in between. The chain's CDR3 is CASSYLSRGKTEAFF. The CDR3 DNA sequence: TGTGCCAGCAGTTACTTATCACGGGGGAAGACTGAAGCTTTCTTT.

The CDR3 loop is CASSQGGAGSADTQYF. The DNA for the CDR3 is TGCGCCAGCAGCCAAGGGGGCGCGGGGTCCGCAGATACGCAGTATTTT. This chain joins TRBV4-3 and TRBJ2-3; a weak D match, TRBD2 (6 bases). Trimming cost V 1 base and J 4 bases, with 15 bases left between them. The germline gives CDR1 LGHNA, CDR2 YSLEER. This CDR3 region has 16 residues.

This chain joins TRBV7-9 and TRBJ1-1; D not certain. The CDR3 spans 11 residues. Per the germline V gene, CDR1 is SEHNR and CDR2 is FQNEAQ (reference sequence). V lost 5 bases and J lost 11, with 12 bases in between. The CDR3 bases are TGTGCCAGCAGCCTCGGGTCTTCTGCTTTCTTT. Protein product: CASSLGSSAFF.

This clone was counted a few times. CDR3 loop: CASLEPGFGTGSSGNTIYF. The CDR3 DNA sequence: TGTGCCAGTCTCGAGCCAGGGTTCGGGACAGGGAGCTCTGGAAACACCATATATTTT. The chain uses TRBV19 and TRBJ1-3; 9 bases match TRBD1. V shed 8 bases and J 0 bases; nucleotides not matched to a gene: 17. Germline-derived CDR1 and CDR2 are LNHDA and SQIVND (reference sequence). The CDR3 covers 19 residues.